The next 19 T cell receptor beta chains were all read from a single sample in a study of T cells in Graves' hyperthyroidism and ophthalmopathy. Amplification targeted TCR beta CDR3 regions from RNA transcripts. HTBI primers were the set used in a first-round RT-PCR of the TCR CDR3. TCRdb called the multiplex PCR reads again in MiXCR, with one record for every CDR3 protein. Among 610,000 or so distinct CDR3 sequences listed, roughly 46% were seen once. Sequencing was done on a sample of peripheral blood or thyroid tissue (not recorded which). The origin of the receptors is a woman under 30 with Graves' hyperthyroidism.

At least ten counts were recorded for this clonotype. The chain recombines TRBV29-1 with TRBJ1-2; 7 bases are shared with TRBD1. Trimming took 7 bases from V and 10 from J; bases not matched to a gene: 9. The CDR3 consists of 11 residues. Germline lookup yields CDR1 SQVTM and CDR2 ANQGSEA. The CDR3 bases are TGCAGCGATAGGATTGGACAGGTCTACACCTTC. Its translation is CSDRIGQVYTF.

In the case of this clonotype: The conserved final phenylalanine or tryptophan is absent from the CDR3, which likely points to a read error. Because the CDR3's place on the DNA is in doubt, the DNA is left out and the CDR3 is given as listed by TCRdb. The chain joins TRBV2 to TRBJ2-7; the table's D call, TRBD1, has no DNA check behind it. Inclusive of both ends, the CDR3 amounts to 8 amino acids. The germline CDR1 and CDR2 sequences are SNHLY and FYNNEI. The chain's CDR3 is CASIGRTG.

This chain connects TRBV4-1 to TRBJ1-1; TRBD1 agrees at 7 bases. V trimming: 0 bases; J trimming: 7 bases; junction bases outside the gene matches: 8. Germline assignment: CDR1 MGHRA and CDR2 YSYEKL. This CDR3 is built from 15 residues. CDR3 DNA: TGCGCCAGCAGCCAAGAGCGCAGGGGGAACCTTGAAGCTTTCTTT. It yields the protein CASSQERRGNLEAFF.

There are many counts of this clonotype. V and J are TRBV29-1 and TRBJ1-1, with 8 bases lining up with TRBD1. The CDR3 extends over 13 amino acids. CDR1 and CDR2 (germline): SQVTM, ANQGSEA. CDR3 sequence reads: CSAAGGRNTEAFF. The DNA of the CDR3 is TGCAGTGCTGCAGGGGGCAGGAACACTGAAGCTTTCTTT.

Many counts were recorded for this clonotype. CDR3 DNA sequence: TGCAGCGCCCCGACAGGGGGTGGCACTGAAGCTTTCTTT. Protein: CSAPTGGGTEAFF. The chain employs TRBV29-1 and TRBJ1-1, with 9 bases matching TRBD1. The CDR3 runs 13 residues. J was trimmed by 4 bases and V by 7 bases; bases with no gene match: 7. Per the germline V gene, CDR1 is SQVTM and CDR2 is ANQGSEA.

The rearrangement links TRBV10-3 to TRBJ2-7, with D unresolved. The CDR3 is 13 amino acids. Germline lookup yields CDR1 ENHRY and CDR2 SYGVKD. Trimming removed 1 base at V and 7 bases at J, with 11 bases between. In nucleotides, the CDR3 is TGTGCCATCAGTGAGTTGGTCTACAATGAGCAGTACTTC. Translated: CAISELVYNEQYF.

J is TRBJ2-7 and V is TRBV13; 12 nucleotides align to TRBD1. CDR1 and CDR2 (germline): PRHDT, FYEKMQ (reference sequence). Losses at the gene ends were 5 bases for V and 5 bases for J; bases not matched to a gene: 4. The CDR3 runs 14 residues. The CDR3: CASSTGTGGNEQYF. As DNA, the CDR3 is TGTGCCAGCAGCACGGGGACAGGGGGCAACGAGCAGTACTTC.

This clonotype was detected many times. The rearrangement links TRBV20-1 to TRBJ2-2, with D possibly being TRBD1 (5 bases). Germline V gene data show CDR1 as DFQATT and CDR2 as SNEGSKA (reference sequence). The CDR3 is 15 amino acids. Trimming cost V 6 bases and J 1 base, with 15 bases left between them. CDR3 DNA: TGCAGTGCAGAATTGCAGGGTTTGAACACCGGGGAGCTGTTTTTT. This codes for CSAELQGLNTGELFF.

Many counts were recorded for this clonotype. This chain links TRBV12-3 or TRBV12-4 with TRBJ1-4, with D perhaps matching TRBD1 (5 bases). The V gene lost 1 base and the J gene lost 7 bases, with 13 bases spanning the gap. The CDR3 has 15 amino acids. The CDR3 here is CASSLGVGAVEKLFF. The CDR3, as DNA: TGTGCCAGCAGTTTAGGTGTAGGGGCTGTTGAAAAACTGTTTTTT.

The V call is TRBV6-1, the J call TRBJ1-2; D not certain. Germline lookup yields CDR1 MNHNS and CDR2 SASEGT. V shed 11 bases and J shed 8 bases, with 12 bases lying between them. This CDR3 region has 10 residues. CDR3 residues: CAGGGGGYTF. In DNA form, the CDR3 reads TGTGCCGGCGGCGGCGGGGGCTACACCTTC.

This clonotype was seen at least ten times. The chain joins TRBV7-3 to TRBJ2-7; 9 positions agree with TRBD2. V gave up 5 bases and J gave up 7 bases; unmatched junction bases: 21. The CDR3 runs to 18 residues. The germline V gene encodes CDR1 SGHTA and CDR2 FQGTGA. This CDR3 is CASSQATHGTSWFGEQYF. In DNA form, the CDR3 reads TGTGCCAGCAGCCAGGCTACCCACGGGACTAGCTGGTTCGGGGAGCAGTACTTC.

This clonotype appeared a few times. This CDR3 reads CASSYRPGGSYEQYF. In DNA, the CDR3 is TGTGCCAGCAGTTACAGGCCGGGCGGATCCTACGAGCAGTACTTC. This chain uses TRBV6-6 with TRBJ2-7, with D unclear. CDR3 length equals 15 residues. Deletions cut 2 bases from V and 1 base from J, with 12 bases between. Germline CDR1 reads MNHNY; CDR2 reads SVGAGI (reference sequence).

In its sample, this clonotype was seen many times. The V and J genes are TRBV7-8 and TRBJ1-2; D remains ambiguous. V was trimmed by 0 bases and J by 0 bases, leaving 11 bases between them. Germline lookup yields CDR1 SGHVS and CDR2 FQNEAQ. CDR3 length equals 16 residues. The CDR3 reads CASSLALGLANYGYTF. The CDR3 DNA reads as TGTGCCAGCAGCTTAGCGCTCGGTCTCGCTAACTATGGCTACACCTTC.

The rearrangement joins TRBV24-1 to TRBJ2-1, with 9 nucleotides matching TRBD1. The junction had 5 bases not matched to a gene; V was cut back by 2 bases and J by 4 bases. The CDR3 is 16 amino acids. Per germline, CDR1 KGHDR and CDR2 SFDVKD. CDR3 loop: CATSDSGTGQYNEQFF. CDR3 DNA sequence: TGTGCCACCAGTGATTCGGGGACAGGGCAGTACAATGAGCAGTTCTTC.

This clonotype was seen ten or more times. The chain employs TRBV9 and TRBJ1-1, with 8 nucleotides matching TRBD1. Trimming took 7 bases from V and 7 from J; bases not matched to a gene: 18. The CDR3 totals 16 residues. Germline loops: CDR1 SGDLS, CDR2 YYNGEE. The CDR3 loop is CASGALPPGGSGEAFF. The CDR3 nucleotides read TGTGCCAGCGGCGCCCTACCCCCAGGGGGCTCAGGTGAAGCTTTCTTT.

As for this clonotype: A much larger clone is a single base away; this may be a read error. Without the conserved terminal phenylalanine or tryptophan, this CDR3 likely stems from a read error. This CDR3 reads CASSYGDTQYL. DNA for the CDR3: TGTGCCAGCAGTTACGGAGATACGCAGTATCTT. This chain joins TRBV25-1 and TRBJ2-3; D is unresolved. This CDR3 spans 11 amino acids. Per germline, CDR1 MGHDK and CDR2 SYGVNS. Deletions cut 5 bases from V and 5 bases from J, with 5 bases between.

V and J are TRBV6-5 and TRBJ1-6, with TRBD1 matching over 7 bases. This CDR3 region has 18 residues. With V trimmed by 2 bases and J by 9 bases, 16 bases remained unmatched. The germline V gene has CDR1 MNHEY and CDR2 SVGAGI. The CDR3 nucleotides are TGTGCCAGCAGTTACAAACCGAGGAGGTTAGGGGGCGGTTCACCCCTCCACTTT. Its protein is CASSYKPRRLGGGSPLHF.

This clonotype was detected once. The CDR3 carries no conserved terminal phenylalanine or tryptophan, so it likely arises from a read error. The chain employs TRBV27 and TRBJ1-1; D is ambiguous. Germline CDR1 and CDR2: MNHEY and SMNVEV (reference sequence). V shed 5 bases and J shed 5 bases, with 6 bases lying between them. This CDR3 spans 11 amino acids. DNA for the CDR3: TGTGCCAGCAGTGAAGGGACTGAAGCTTTCTTG. Its protein is CASSEGTEAFL.

This clonotype was seen repeatedly, ten times or more. This chain uses TRBV7-8 with TRBJ1-3; 9 nucleotides match TRBD1. This CDR3 spans 14 amino acids. V was pared by 3 bases and J by 4 bases, with 1 base of the junction left unmatched. Germline V gene data show CDR1 as SGHVS and CDR2 as FQNEAQ. CDR3 coding DNA: TGTGCCAGCAGCTTGGGACAGGGAGGAAACACCATATATTTT. Amino acids: CASSLGQGGNTIYF.